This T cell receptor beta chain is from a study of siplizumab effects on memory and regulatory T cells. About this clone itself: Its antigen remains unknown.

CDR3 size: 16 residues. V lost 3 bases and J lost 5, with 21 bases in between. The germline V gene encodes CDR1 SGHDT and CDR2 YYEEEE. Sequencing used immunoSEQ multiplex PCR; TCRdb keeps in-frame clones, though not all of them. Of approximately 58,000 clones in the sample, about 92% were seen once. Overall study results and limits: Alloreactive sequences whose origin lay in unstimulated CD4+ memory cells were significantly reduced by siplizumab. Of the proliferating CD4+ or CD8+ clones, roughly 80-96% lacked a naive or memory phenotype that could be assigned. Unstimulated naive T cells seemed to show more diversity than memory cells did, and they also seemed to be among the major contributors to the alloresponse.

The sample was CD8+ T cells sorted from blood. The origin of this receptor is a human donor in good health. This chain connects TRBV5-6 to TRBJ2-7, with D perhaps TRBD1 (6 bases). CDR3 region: CASSSLEQGSQHEQYF. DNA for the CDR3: TGTGCCAGCAGCTCGCTGGAACAGGGCTCTCAACACGAGCAGTACTTC.